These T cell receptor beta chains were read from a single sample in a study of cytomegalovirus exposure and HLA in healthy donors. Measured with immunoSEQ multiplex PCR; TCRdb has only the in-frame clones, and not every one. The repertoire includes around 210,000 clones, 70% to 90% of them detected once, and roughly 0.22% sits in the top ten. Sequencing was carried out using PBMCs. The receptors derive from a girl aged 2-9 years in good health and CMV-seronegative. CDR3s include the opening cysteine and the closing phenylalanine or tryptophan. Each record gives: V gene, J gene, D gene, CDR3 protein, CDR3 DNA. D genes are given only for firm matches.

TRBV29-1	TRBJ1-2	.	CSVGGTGEAYGYTF	TGCAGCGTTGGAGGTACGGGGGAAGCTTATGGCTACACCTTC
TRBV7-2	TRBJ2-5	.	CASSRDYQETQYF	TGTGCCAGCAGCCGGGACTACCAAGAGACCCAGTACTTC
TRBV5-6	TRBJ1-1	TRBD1	CASSSTGQGMNTEAFF	TGTGCCAGCAGCTCCACGGGACAGGGAATGAACACTGAAGCTTTCTTT
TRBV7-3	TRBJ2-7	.	CASSLQGNGEQYF	TGTGCCAGCAGCTTGCAGGGCAACGGGGAGCAGTACTTC
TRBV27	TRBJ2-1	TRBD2	CASTTSGTPAGYNEQFF	TGTGCCAGCACAACGAGCGGGACGCCCGCTGGGTACAATGAGCAGTTCTTC
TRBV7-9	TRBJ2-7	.	CSSSLAGNLPYEQYF	TGTTCCAGCAGCTTAGCCGGGAATCTTCCCTACGAGCAGTACTTC
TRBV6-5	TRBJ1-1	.	CASSPLDSGSEAFF	TGTGCCAGCAGCCCGCTAGACAGTGGCTCTGAAGCTTTCTTT
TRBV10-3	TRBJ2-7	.	CAIRDSTYEQYF	TGTGCCATCAGGGACAGTACCTACGAGCAGTACTTC
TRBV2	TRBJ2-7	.	CASRLGTPYSYEQCF	TGTGCCAGCAGACTCGGGACACCATACTCCTACGAGCAGTGCTTC
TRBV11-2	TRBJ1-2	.	CASSLRLEGNYGYTF	TGTGCCAGCAGCTTAAGACTCGAGGGAAACTATGGCTACACCTTC
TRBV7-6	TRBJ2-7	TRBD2	CASSLGIPTSWYEQYF	TGTGCCAGCAGCTTAGGTATTCCGACTAGCTGGTACGAGCAGTACTTC